This paragraph reports one T cell receptor beta chain. Its antigen is unknown. No clone much larger than this one lies a single base away; base qualities are absent. The CDR3 regions of human TCRbeta chains were analyzed by immunosequencing. The study's processing was this. Repertoire TCRs were checked for matches against a reference library of SARS-CoV-2-specific TCRs that had been generated using the MIRA antigen-specificity platform. Breadth was defined as the fraction of unique TCRs that were SARS-CoV-2-associated. Depth was defined as the fraction of total T cells that were SARS-CoV-2-associated. Using the MIRA data, every spike-specific TCR was mapped to the spike region that the TCR reacted to and assigned to either a CD4 or a CD8 class. Log10-transformed breadth and depth values were compared by one-way ANOVA with Sidak's multiple comparisons tests. TCRdb retrieved this table from immuneACCESS and kept in-frame rearrangements only. Not all clones are present; in checked studies, unresolved V genes account for under half, and no reason is known for the remainder. That table is the source of V, J and clone size, and D and trimming were worked out from the DNA. The sample table contains about 140,000 clones; only one count was recorded for around 91% of them. Roughly 1.7% of the sample belongs to the ten largest clones.

Per the publication, the time point label means: baseline before first vaccination. Samples from vaccinated people were obtained from the UK trials COV001 and COV002, which included a single-blind randomized controlled phase 2/3 trial of AZD1222 (ChAdOx1 nCoV-19) in healthy adults. Trial participant PBMC samples were collected at day 0 and day 28 after the second dose for TCRbeta chain sequencing. The record originates from a study of T cell responses to AZD1222 COVID-19 vaccine (dated by TCRdb to 2020 to 2022). With respect to the entire study: Because spike-specific TCR depth and breadth did not differ between the two schedules, AZD1222 recipients who got a second dose at roughly 4 weeks were pooled with those who got a second dose at roughly 12 weeks. A total of 233 trial participants underwent TCR sequencing, of whom about 210 received two doses of AZD1222 and some 26 received two doses of the MenACWY control vaccine. Trial participants were enrolled by age into 18-55, 56-69 and 70-plus year subgroups, with about 150, 27 and 61 TCR-sequenced participants respectively.

The trim is 6 bases for V and 3 bases for J, with a gap of 15 bases between the germline ends. The germline V gene provides CDR1 SQVTM and CDR2 ANQGSEA. Including cysteine and phenylalanine, the CDR3 has 13 amino acids. The kept DNA is CDR3 alone, 39 bases in frame from the first base. Broad study findings and their caveats: The 56-69-year group was small, and its depth increase did not reach significance, likely because of low power. Participants were mostly white British, with more females than males. The authors suggested clonal diversity may have been underestimated. After two AZD1222 doses, both the breadth and the depth of spike-specific TCRs were significantly higher than at day 0 and than in MenACWY recipients. Conclusions about previously exposed vaccinees are limited because only six or seven AZD1222 recipients were SARS-CoV-2 seropositive at baseline. No day 14 peak-response samples were available, so repertoires were characterized only after the peak T cell response. Epitopes outside the regions mutated in the B.1.351 and B.1.1.7 variants were reportedly recognized by nearly half of the unique spike-specific TCRs. The whole spike protein was spanned by vaccine-associated CD4 TCRs, and dominant responses were seen in regions 160-218 and 743-854.

Sequencing used peripheral blood, obtained on day 0 of AZD1222 vaccination. The clonotype originates from an adult in good health. The V gene is TRBV29-1 and the J gene is TRBJ2-7; a tentative D call is TRBD2 (6 bases match). The CDR3 sequence is CSVLEGGSYEQYF. The nucleotide sequence is given as TGCAGCGTCTTAGAGGGAGGCAGCTACGAGCAGTACTTC.